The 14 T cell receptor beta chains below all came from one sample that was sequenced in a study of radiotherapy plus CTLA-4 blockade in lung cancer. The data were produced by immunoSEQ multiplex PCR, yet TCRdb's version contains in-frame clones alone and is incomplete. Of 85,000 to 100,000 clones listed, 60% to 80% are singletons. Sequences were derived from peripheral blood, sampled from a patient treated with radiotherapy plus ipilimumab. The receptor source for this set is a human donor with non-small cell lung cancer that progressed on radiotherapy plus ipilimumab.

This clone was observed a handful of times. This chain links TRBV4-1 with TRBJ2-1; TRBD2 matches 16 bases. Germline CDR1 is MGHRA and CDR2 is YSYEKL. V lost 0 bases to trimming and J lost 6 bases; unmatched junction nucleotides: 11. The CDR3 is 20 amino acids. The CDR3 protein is CASSQDPGLAGGPVGNEQFF. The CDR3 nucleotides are TGCGCCAGCAGCCAAGATCCGGGACTAGCGGGAGGGCCGGTTGGCAATGAGCAGTTCTTC.

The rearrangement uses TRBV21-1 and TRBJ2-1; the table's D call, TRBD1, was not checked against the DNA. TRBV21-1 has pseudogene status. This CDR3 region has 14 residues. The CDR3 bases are TGTGCCAGCACCCCAGGGGGGCGAGACAATGAGCAGTTCTTC. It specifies CASTPGGRDNEQFF.

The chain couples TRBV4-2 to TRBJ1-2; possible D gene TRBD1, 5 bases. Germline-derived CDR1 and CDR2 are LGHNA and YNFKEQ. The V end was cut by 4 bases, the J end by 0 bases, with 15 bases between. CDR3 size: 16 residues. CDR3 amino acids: CASSPIRDQSNYGYTF. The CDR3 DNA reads TGTGCCAGCAGCCCTATTAGGGACCAATCTAACTATGGCTACACCTTC.

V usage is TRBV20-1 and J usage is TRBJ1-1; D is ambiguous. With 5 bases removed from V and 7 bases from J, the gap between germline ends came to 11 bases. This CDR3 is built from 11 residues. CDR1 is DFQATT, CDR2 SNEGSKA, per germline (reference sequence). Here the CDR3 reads CSAAPLLEAFF. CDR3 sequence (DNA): TGCAGTGCTGCCCCACTCCTTGAAGCTTTCTTT.

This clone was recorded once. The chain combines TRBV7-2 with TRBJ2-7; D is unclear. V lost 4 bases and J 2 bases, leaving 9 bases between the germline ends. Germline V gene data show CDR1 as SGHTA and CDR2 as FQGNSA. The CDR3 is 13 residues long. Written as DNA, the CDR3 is TGTGCCAGCAGCTGGGTTGGAGCCTACGAGCAGTACTTC. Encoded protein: CASSWVGAYEQYF.

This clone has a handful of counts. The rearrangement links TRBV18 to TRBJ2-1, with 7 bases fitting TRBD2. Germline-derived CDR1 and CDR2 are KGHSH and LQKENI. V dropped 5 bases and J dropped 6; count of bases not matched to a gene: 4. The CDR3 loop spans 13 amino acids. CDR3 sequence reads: CASSTGLLNEQFF. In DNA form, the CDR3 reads TGTGCCAGCTCAACGGGACTACTCAATGAGCAGTTCTTC.

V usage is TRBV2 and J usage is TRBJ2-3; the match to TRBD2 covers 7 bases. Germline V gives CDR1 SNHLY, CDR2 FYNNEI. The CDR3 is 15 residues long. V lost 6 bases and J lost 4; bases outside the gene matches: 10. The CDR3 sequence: CASRREGIASDTQYF. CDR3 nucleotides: TGTGCCAGCAGGAGGGAGGGCATCGCGTCAGATACGCAGTATTTT. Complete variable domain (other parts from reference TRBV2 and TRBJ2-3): EPEVTQTPSHQVTQMGQEVILRCVPISNHLYFYWYRQILGQKVEFLVSFYNNEISEKSEIFDDQFSVERPDGSNFTLKIRSTKLEDSAMYFCASRREGIASDTQYFGPGTRLTVL.

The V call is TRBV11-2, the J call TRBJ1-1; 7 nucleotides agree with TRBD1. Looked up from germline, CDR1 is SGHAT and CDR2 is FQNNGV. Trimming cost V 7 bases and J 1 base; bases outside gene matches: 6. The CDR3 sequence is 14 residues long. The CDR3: CASKQGQANTEAFF. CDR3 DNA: TGTGCCAGCAAACAGGGGCAAGCGAACACTGAAGCTTTCTTT.

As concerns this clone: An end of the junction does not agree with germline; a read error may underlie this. The CDR3 sequence is CASRIVKGRTEAFF. CDR3 in DNA: TGTGCCAGTAGGATAGTAAAGGGGAGAACTGAAGCTTTCTTT. The chain recombines TRBV19 with TRBJ1-1; a possible D gene is TRBD1 (5 bases). The germline V gene encodes CDR1 LNHDA and CDR2 SQIVND (reference sequence). The CDR3 runs 14 residues.

CDR3 DNA sequence: TGTGCCAGCAGTCCACTAGCGGGATTGTCCAATGAGCAGTTCTTC. Residues: CASSPLAGLSNEQFF. The chain is built from TRBV28 and TRBJ2-1, with TRBD2 matching 10 bases. This CDR3 contains 15 residues. CDR1 MDHEN and CDR2 SYDVKM come from the germline V gene. The V gene end was trimmed by 5 bases and the J gene end by 6 bases; junction bases not matched to a gene: 7.

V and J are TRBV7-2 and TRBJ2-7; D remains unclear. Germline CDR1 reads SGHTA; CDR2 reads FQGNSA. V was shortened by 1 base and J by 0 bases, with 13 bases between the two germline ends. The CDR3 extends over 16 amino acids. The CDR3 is CASSLGPPGSSYEQYF. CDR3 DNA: TGTGCCAGCAGCTTAGGCCCGCCGGGCAGCTCCTACGAGCAGTACTTC.

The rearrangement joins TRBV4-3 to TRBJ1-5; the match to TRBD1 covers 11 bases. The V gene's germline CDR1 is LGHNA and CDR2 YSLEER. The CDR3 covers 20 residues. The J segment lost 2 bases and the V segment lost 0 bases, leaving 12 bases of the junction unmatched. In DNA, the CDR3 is TGCGCCAGCAGCCAAGATTTCGGTTCAGGGACAGGGGGTCGCAATCAGCCCCAGCATTTT. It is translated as CASSQDFGSGTGGRNQPQHF.

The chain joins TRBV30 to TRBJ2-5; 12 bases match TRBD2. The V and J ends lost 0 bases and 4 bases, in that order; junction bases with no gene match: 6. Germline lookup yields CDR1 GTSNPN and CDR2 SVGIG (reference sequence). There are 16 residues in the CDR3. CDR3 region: CAWSVPGTSGSETQYF. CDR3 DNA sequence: TGTGCCTGGAGTGTTCCCGGGACTAGCGGGTCAGAGACCCAGTACTTC.

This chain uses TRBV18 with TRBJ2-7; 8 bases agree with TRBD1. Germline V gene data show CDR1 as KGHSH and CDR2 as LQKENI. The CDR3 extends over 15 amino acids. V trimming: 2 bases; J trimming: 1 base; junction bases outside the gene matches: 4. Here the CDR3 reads CASSPTGQVSYEQYF. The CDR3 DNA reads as TGTGCCAGCTCACCAACGGGACAGGTGTCCTACGAGCAGTACTTC.